The present TCR beta chain was sequenced within a study of shared clonotypes between healthy human individuals (dated by TCRdb to about 2020). Some background on the complete study: The cohort included three men and two women between 18 and 49 years of age. To increase sequencing depth and limit assay-specific biases, TCR repertoire library preparation and sequencing were carried out by different laboratories using diverse techniques. For each donor, three plates each were used for CD4 naive and CD4 memory, two plates were used for CD8 naive, and one plate was used for CD8 memory. Per donor, leukapheresis produced somewhere between about 0.94 and 9.5 billion PBMCs. The study deeply sequenced blood TCR repertoires of five healthy adults to estimate repertoire size and the extent of clonotype sharing between individuals. Broader findings and caveats from the paper: Larger estimated clonotype richness was generally found for naive subsets than for memory subsets. Because the study included only a small number of donors, the genetic and exposure-history diversity represented was limited. Sampling was restricted to blood, and TCR repertoires in tissues likely differ from the TCR repertoires found in blood. Clonotypes shared by all four sorted-subset donors showed higher generation probabilities than non-shared clonotypes. Across four donors, approximately 5% of naive CD4, 3% to 3.5% of naive CD8, 2% to 2.5% of memory CD4, and approximately 0.4% of memory CD8 clonotypes were shared. Even with the large sequencing depth, rarefaction of the sorted-subset datasets indicated that sequencing was incomplete. Based on pairwise subsampling, the degree of clonotype sharing among donors was expected to be affected by sequencing depth.

Donors were healthy HIV-negative adults with no recently reported acute infections or vaccinations. Every donor was a Caucasian adult living in Nashville, Tennessee, USA. CD4+ T cells were enriched by magnetic negative selection; naive cells were then positively selected on CD45RA, and the negative fraction formed the memory subset. Blood was obtained by leukapheresis, after which PBMCs were separated by Ficoll-Histopaque density gradient centrifugation and cryopreserved in liquid nitrogen vapor phase. Analytical flow cytometry was used to check the purity and quantity of each magnetically sorted T cell population. From each sorted fraction, genomic DNA was isolated and quantified by UV absorbance on a Nanodrop 2000c. A remark on this clone: This receptor's antigen is unknown. Per-base quality was not reported, and no clone a single base away is much larger than it.

Using the deep immunoSEQ assay, multiplex PCR amplified TCR CDR3 regions from genomic DNA. For each cell subset, the extracted genomic DNA was distributed evenly across all wells of several immunoSEQ 96-well plates, and each plate served as one replicate. For sorted subsets, 150 to 250 ng of genomic DNA, equivalent to some 30,000 T cell genomes, went into each replicate PCR. Purified libraries were quantified with a Qubit 3.0 fluorometer, sized on a Bioanalyzer 2100, and re-quantified with the KAPA Library Quantification kit. A separate single-read 150-cycle Illumina NextSeq 550 flow cell was used to sequence each immunoSEQ 96-well plate. In the original analysis: Because only junctional sequences without quality scores were contained in the immunoSEQ output, filtering matching that applied to full-length reads could not be performed. Sequences were annotated with PyIR, a Python wrapper for IgBLAST v1.9, using IMGT germline references to assign V/J genes and CDR3. Reads were filtered out if the reads had weak V/J assignments (E-value above 1e-6), no CDR3, stop codons, out-of-frame junctions, or ambiguous translated residues. V3J clonotypes were defined as sequences sharing an identical inferred V gene, J gene, and CDR3 amino acid sequence. To compute the percentage overlap between repertoires, the number of shared unique clonotypes was divided by the size of the smaller repertoire. RTK rarefaction, the Chao1 estimator, and Recon v2.1 estimates of unobserved clonotypes were used to assess repertoire richness. Generation probabilities were computed with OLGA for all TCRbeta clonotypes obtained by the gDNA method from four donors. TCRdb provides this immuneACCESS table in a form limited to in-frame rearrangements. Some clones are lacking; in checked studies, under half of them reflect an unresolved V gene, and why the rest are absent is not known. D and trimming were read from the DNA, whereas the V and J calls and clone size are those reported in that table. Across this sample there are approximately 2.5 million clones, with over 85% seen only once. Roughly 0.13% of the sample is in the top ten clones.

V loses 4 bases, J loses 4 bases, and the germline ends lie 10 bases apart. Looking up the germline V gene yields CDR1 SNHLY and CDR2 FYNNEI. The CDR3 sequence holds 14 residues, the cysteine and phenylalanine included. Only the CDR3 region is kept as DNA, spanning 42 bases read in frame from base 1. The TCR was taken from a man aged 18 to 35 in good health. This chain is built from TRBV2 and TRBJ2-2, and the D gene may be TRBD2, 5 bases matching. Material: naive CD4+ T cells sorted from blood. Per the publication, the cell subset or site label means: CD45RA+ positively selected. The DNA reads TGTGCCAGCAGTGGGTCGGCGGGCACCGGGGAGCTGTTTTTT. Translated, this gives CASSGSAGTGELFF.